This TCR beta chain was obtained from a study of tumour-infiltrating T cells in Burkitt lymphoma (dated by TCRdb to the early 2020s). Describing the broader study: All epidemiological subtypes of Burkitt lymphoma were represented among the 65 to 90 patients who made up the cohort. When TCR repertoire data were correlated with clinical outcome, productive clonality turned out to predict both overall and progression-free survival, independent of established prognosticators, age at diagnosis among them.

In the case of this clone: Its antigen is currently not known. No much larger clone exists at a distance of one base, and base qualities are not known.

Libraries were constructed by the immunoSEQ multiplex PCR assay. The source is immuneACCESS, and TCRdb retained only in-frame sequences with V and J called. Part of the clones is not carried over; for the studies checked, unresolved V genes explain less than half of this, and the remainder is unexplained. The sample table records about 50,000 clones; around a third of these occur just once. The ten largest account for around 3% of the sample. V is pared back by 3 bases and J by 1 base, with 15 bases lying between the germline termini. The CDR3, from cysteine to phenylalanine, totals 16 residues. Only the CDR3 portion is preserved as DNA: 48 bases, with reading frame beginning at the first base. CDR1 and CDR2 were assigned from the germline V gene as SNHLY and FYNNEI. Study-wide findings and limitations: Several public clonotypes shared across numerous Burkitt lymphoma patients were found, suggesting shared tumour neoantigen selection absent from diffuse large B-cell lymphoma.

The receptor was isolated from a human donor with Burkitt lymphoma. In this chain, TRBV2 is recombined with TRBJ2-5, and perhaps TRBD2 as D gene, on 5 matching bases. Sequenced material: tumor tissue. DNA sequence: TGTGCCAGCAGTGATTGGCTAGCAGTCTTCCAAGAGACCCAGTACTTC. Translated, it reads CASSDWLAVFQETQYF.